This T cell receptor (beta chain) was recovered during a study of T cell responses to AZD1222 COVID-19 vaccine. Profiled with immunoSEQ multiplex PCR; TCRdb holds only in-frame clones, not every one. The table shows around 160,000 clones, with around 89% occurring only once. Trimming pared 6 bases from V and 4 bases from J, leaving 9 bases between. The germline gives CDR1 SNHLY, CDR2 FYNNEI. There are 13 residues in the CDR3. The chain employs TRBV2 and TRBJ2-2; no clear D gene. The sample here was peripheral blood, taken on day 0 of AZD1222 vaccination. This receptor was identified in an adult in good health. The CDR3 here is CASSQDFTGELFF. In DNA form, the CDR3 reads TGTGCCAGCAGCCAAGATTTCACCGGGGAGCTGTTTTTT.